This T cell receptor (beta chain) was captured by sequencing in a study of OX40 agonist ivuxolimab in advanced cancers. Looking at the study overall: People in dose escalation had one of these cancers: hepatocellular carcinoma, melanoma, renal cell or head and neck cancer. Subjects had a mean age of around 60 years, with a range of roughly 23 to 80; around 83% were male.

Libraries were prepared by immunoSEQ multiplex PCR; TCRdb keeps only in-frame clonotypes and omits some of them. This sample has about 68,000 clones, with approximately 90% found just once. The CDR3 contains 15 residues. The V gene lost 3 bases and the J gene lost 3 bases, with 14 bases spanning the gap. Germline loops: CDR1 ENHRY, CDR2 SYGVKD. Peripheral blood came from all dose cohorts at three timepoints. In the case of this clone: As yet, its antigen is unknown.

Findings and limits, study-wide: The antigens recognized by the expanded peripheral T cells, that is their antigen specificity, were not determined.

The genes are TRBV10-3 and TRBJ2-5, with D perhaps TRBD1 (6 bases). Material: CD4+ or CD8+ T cells sorted from blood, obtained in a trial of the OX40 agonist ivuxolimab. The receptor was isolated from an adult with an advanced solid tumor such as melanoma, head and neck, liver or kidney cancer. The CDR3 sequence: CAISDPGTPKETQYF. In DNA, the CDR3 is TGTGCCATCAGTGACCCCGGGACACCTAAAGAGACCCAGTACTTC.